This paragraph reports one T cell receptor (beta chain). Its antigen is unknown. These data are taken from a study of OX40 agonist ivuxolimab in advanced cancers. On the study more broadly: Melanoma, hepatocellular carcinoma, head and neck or renal cell cancer occurred in dose-escalation patients.

Germline CDR1 reads MDHEN; CDR2 reads SYDVKM. The CDR3 is 16 residues long. Trimming removed 5 bases at V and 0 bases at J, with 17 bases between. Sampled blood was obtained at baseline, cycle 4 day 1, and cycle 7 day 1. Here immunoSEQ multiplex PCR was the method, and the copy in TCRdb shows in-frame clones only, minus some. The profile shows 50,000 to 60,000 clones, around 86% of them singletons. Study-wide results and caveats: It was not determined which antigens were specifically recognized by the peripheral T cells that had undergone clonal expansion. Dose levels from 0.1 to 3.0 mg/kg saw CD4+ and CD8+ blood T cells expand clonally by week 6.

This chain links TRBV28 with TRBJ2-7; D not certain. The sequenced sample was CD4+ or CD8+ T cells sorted from blood, obtained in a trial of the OX40 agonist ivuxolimab. The sequence was collected from an adult with an advanced solid tumor such as melanoma, head and neck, liver or kidney cancer. The DNA for the CDR3 is TGTGCCAGCAGTACAGTGGCCTCTAGGAGCTCCTACGAGCAGTACTTC. Translating gives CASSTVASRSSYEQYF.